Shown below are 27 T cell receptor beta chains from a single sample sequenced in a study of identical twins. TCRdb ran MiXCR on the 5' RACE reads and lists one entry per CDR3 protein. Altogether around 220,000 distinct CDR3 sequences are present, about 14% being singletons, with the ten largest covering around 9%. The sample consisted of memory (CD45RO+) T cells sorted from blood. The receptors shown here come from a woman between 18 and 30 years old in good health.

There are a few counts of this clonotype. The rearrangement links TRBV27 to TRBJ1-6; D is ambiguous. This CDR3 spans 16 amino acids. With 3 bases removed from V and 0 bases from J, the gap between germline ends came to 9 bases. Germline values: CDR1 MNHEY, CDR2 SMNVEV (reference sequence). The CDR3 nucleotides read TGTGCCAGCAGTTTTGAGAGTCCCTCCTATAATTCACCCCTCCACTTT. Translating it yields CASSFESPSYNSPLHF.

The CDR3 DNA reads TGTGCTAGTGGCCGCGGGGGGGGGGCCAAAGATACGCAGTATTTT. It codes for CASGRGGGAKDTQYF. This chain joins TRBV12-5 and TRBJ2-3, with TRBD2 identical over 9 bases. CDR1 and CDR2 (germline): LGHNT, FRNRAP. With 6 bases clipped from V and 5 bases from J, the junction kept 9 bases outside the gene matches. This CDR3 is built from 15 residues.

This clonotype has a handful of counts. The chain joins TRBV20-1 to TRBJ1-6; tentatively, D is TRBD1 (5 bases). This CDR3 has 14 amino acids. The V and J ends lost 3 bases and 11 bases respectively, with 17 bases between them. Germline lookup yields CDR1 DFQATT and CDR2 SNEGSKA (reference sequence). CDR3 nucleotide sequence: TGCAGTGCTAGCTCTCTGGGGGAGAGAACACCCCTCCACTTT. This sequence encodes CSASSLGERTPLHF.

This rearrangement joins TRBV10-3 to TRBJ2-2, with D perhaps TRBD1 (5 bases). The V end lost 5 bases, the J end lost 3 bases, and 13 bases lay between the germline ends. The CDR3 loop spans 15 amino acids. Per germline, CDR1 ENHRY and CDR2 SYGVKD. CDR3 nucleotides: TGTGCCATCAGTTCCAATGGGGCGGACACCGGGGAGCTGTTTTTT. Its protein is CAISSNGADTGELFF.

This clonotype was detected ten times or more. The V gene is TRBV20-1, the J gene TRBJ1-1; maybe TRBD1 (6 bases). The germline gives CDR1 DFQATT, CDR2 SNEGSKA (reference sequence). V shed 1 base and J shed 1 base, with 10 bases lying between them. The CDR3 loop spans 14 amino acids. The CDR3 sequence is CSARAGDSNTEAFF. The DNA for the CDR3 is TGCAGTGCTAGAGCAGGGGACTCGAACACTGAAGCTTTCTTT.

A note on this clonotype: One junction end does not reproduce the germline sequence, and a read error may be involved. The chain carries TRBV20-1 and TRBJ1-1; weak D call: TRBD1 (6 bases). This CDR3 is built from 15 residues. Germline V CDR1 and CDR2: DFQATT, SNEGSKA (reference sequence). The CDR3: CSAPDRGRGNTEPFF. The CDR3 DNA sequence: TGCAGTGCGCCTGACCGGGGGCGGGGGAACACTGAACCTTTCTTT.

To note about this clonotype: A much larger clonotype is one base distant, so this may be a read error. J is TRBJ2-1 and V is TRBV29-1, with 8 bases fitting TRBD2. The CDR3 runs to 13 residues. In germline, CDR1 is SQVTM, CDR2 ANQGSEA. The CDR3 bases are TGCAGCGCTGCGGGGGGCACGTGGAATGAGCAGCTCTTC. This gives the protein CSAAGGTWNEQLF.

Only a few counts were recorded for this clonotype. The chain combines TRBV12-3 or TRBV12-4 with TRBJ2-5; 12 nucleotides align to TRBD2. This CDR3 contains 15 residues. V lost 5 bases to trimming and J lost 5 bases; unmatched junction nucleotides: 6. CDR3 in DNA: TGTGCCAGCAGTCCTAGCGGGAGGGCAGGGGAGACCCAGTACTTC. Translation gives CASSPSGRAGETQYF.

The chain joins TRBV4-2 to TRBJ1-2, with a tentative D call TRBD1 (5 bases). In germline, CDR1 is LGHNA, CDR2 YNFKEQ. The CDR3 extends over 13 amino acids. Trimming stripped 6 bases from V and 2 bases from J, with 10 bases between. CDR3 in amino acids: CASRQAGNYGYTF. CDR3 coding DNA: TGTGCCAGCAGACAGGCAGGGAACTATGGCTACACCTTC.

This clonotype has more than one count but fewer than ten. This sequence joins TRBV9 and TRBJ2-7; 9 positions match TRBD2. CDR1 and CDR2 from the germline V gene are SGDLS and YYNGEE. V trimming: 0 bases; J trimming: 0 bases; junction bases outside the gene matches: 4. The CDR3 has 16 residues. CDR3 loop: CASSVGSGGSSYEQYF. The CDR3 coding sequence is TGTGCCAGCAGCGTAGGTAGCGGGGGTAGCTCCTACGAGCAGTACTTC.

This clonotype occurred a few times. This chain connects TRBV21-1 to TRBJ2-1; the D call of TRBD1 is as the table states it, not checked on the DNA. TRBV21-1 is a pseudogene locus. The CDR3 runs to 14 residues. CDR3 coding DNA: TGTGCCAGCAGTCTTGGGGCGGGGTACAATGAGCAGTTCTTC. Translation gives CASSLGAGYNEQFF.

CDR3 residues: CASSHPQQGSNEQFF. For the CDR3, the DNA is TGTGCCAGCAGTCACCCCCAGCAAGGGAGTAATGAGCAGTTCTTC. V is TRBV6-2 or TRBV6-3 and J is TRBJ2-1; D may be TRBD2 (5 bases). There are 15 residues in the CDR3. V was pared by 5 bases and J by 7 bases, with 18 bases between. Germline lookup yields CDR1 MNHEY and CDR2 SVGEGT.

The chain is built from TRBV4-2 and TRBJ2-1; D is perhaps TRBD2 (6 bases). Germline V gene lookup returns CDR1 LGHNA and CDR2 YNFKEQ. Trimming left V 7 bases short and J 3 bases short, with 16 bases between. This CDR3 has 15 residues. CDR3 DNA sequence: TGTGCCAGCACTGCCGGTAGCGGACTCTACAATGAGCAGTTCTTC. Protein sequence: CASTAGSGLYNEQFF.

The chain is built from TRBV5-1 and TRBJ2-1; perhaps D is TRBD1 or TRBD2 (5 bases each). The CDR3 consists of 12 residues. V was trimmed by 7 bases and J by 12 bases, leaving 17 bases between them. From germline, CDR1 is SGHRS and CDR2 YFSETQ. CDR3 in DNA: TGCGCCAGCGGCGAAACCGGGACCACGCAGTTCTTC. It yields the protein CASGETGTTQFF. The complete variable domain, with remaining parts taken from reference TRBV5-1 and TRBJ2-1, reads KAGVTQTPRYLIKTRGQQVTLSCSPISGHRSVSWYQQTPGQGLQFLFEYFSETQRNKGNFPGRFSGRQFSNSRSEMNVSTLELGDSALYLCASGETGTTQFFGPGTRLTVL.

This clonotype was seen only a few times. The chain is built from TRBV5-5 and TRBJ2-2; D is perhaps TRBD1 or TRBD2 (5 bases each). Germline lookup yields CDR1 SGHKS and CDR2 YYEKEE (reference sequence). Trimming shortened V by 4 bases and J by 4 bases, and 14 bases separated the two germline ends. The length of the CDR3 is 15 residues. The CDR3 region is CASSAAGTLTGELFF. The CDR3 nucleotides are TGTGCCAGCAGCGCCGCCGGGACCCTCACCGGGGAGCTGTTTTTT.

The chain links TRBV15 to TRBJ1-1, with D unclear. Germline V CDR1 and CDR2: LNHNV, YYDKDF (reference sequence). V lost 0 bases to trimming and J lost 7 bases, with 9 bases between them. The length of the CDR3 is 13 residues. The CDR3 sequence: CATSRDLESEAFF. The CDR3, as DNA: TGTGCCACCAGCAGAGATCTCGAGAGTGAAGCTTTCTTT.

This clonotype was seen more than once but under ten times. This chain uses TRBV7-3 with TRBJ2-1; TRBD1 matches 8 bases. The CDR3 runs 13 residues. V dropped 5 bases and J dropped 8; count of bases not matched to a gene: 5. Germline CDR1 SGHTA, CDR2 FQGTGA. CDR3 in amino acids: CASSAPGGDEQFF. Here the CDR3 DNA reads TGTGCCAGCAGCGCGCCAGGGGGCGATGAGCAGTTCTTC.

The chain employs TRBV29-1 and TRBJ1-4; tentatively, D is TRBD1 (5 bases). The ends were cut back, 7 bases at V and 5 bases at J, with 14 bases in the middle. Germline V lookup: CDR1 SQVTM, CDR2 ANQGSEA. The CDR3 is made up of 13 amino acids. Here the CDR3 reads CSARDSYNEKLFF. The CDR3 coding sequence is TGCAGCGCCCGGGACTCTTACAATGAAAAACTGTTTTTT.

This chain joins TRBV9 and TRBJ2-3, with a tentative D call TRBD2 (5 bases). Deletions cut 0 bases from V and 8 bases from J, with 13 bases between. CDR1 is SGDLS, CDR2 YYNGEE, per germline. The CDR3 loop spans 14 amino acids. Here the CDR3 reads CASSVVGEIGTQYF. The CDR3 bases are TGTGCCAGCAGCGTAGTTGGGGAGATTGGTACGCAGTATTTT.

DNA for the CDR3: TGTGCCAGCTCACCGGAACAGAGCACAGATACGCAGTATTTT. The encoded protein is CASSPEQSTDTQYF. The genes are TRBV18 and TRBJ2-3; no clear D. Germline V gene lookup returns CDR1 KGHSH and CDR2 LQKENI. This CDR3 has 14 amino acids. V was clipped by 3 bases and J by 0 bases, with 7 bases between them.

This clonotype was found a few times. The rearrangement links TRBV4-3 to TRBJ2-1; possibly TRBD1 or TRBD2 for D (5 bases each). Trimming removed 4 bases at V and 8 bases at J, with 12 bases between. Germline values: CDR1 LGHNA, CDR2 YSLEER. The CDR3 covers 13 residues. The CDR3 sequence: CASSRGTYYEQFF. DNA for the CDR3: TGCGCCAGCAGCCGAGGGACGTACTATGAGCAGTTCTTC.

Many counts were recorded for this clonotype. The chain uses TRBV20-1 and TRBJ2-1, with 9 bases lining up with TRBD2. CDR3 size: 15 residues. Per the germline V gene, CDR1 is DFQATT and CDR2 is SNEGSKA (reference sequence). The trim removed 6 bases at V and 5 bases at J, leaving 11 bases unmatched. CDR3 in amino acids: CSAQDLAGKDNEQFF. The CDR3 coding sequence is TGCAGTGCCCAGGATCTAGCGGGGAAAGACAATGAGCAGTTCTTC.

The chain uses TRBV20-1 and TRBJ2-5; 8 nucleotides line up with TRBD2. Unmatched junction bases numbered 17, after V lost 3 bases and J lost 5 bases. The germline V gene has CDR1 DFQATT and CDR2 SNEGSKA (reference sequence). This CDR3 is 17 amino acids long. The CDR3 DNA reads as TGCAGTGCTAGTGGGGGTGGGTCCGGGGGGGGCAGGGAGACCCAGTACTTC. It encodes CSASGGGSGGGRETQYF.

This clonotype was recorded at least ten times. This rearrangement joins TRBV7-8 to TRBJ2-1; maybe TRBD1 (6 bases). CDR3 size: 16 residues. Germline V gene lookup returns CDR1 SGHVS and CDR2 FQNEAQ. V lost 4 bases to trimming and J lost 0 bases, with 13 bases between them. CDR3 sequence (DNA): TGTGCCAGCAGCTGGATTACAGGGATCTCCTACAATGAGCAGTTCTTC. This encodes CASSWITGISYNEQFF.

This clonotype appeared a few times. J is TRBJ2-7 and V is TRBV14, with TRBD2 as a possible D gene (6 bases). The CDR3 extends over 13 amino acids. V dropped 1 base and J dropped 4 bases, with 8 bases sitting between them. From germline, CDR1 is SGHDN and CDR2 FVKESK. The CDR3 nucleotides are TGTGCCAGCAGCCAAGTGAGCGGGTACGAGCAGTACTTC. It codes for CASSQVSGYEQYF.

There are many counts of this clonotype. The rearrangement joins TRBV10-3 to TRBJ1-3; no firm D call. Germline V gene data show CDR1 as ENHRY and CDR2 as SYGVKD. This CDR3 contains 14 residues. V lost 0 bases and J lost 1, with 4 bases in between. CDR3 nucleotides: TGTGCCATCAGTGAGTCGGGTTCTGGAAACACCATATATTTT. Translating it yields CAISESGSGNTIYF.

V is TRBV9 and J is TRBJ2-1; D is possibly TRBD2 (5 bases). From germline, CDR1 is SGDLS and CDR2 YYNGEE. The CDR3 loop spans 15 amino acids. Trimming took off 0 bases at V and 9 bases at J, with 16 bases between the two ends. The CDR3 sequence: CASSVGLLSRGEQFF. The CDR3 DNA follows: TGTGCCAGCAGCGTAGGTCTGTTGAGCCGGGGTGAGCAGTTCTTC.